A selection of T cell receptor beta chains follows, all from one sample in a study of shared clonotypes between healthy human individuals. TCRdb's table, derived via immunoSEQ multiplex PCR, lists solely in-frame clones and lacks some. The sample lists 2 million to 2.5 million clones; 85% to 95% were seen once. Input material: naive CD4+ T cells from PBMCs. These receptors were obtained from a man aged 18 to 29 in good health. Some clones in this sample may be carry-over from other donors' samples. Each CDR3 is given without its conserved first and last residue. D genes are given only for firm matches.

TRBV7-6,.,TRBJ2-5,ASSSRGMGETQY
TRBV7-9,TRBD1,TRBJ2-7,ASSWGQGFSYEQY
TRBV5-1,.,TRBJ1-2,ASSLGDTGTDYGYT
TRBV28,.,TRBJ1-2,ASSEPAGRCA
TRBV18,.,TRBJ2-7,ASSPTVDYEQY
TRBV6-1,TRBD1,TRBJ2-7,ASSAWTGFHYEQY
TRBV19,TRBD2,TRBJ2-7,ASSRGLAGGYSYEQY
TRBV4-2,.,TRBJ1-2,ASSQDRDGRGYT
TRBV5-1,TRBD2,TRBJ2-3,ASSLASGSPDTQY
TRBV5-4,TRBD2,TRBJ2-1,ASSRTSEPIYNEQF
TRBV2,.,TRBJ1-5,ASSELGVSQPQH
TRBV5-1,.,TRBJ2-1,ASSGATHSYNEQF
TRBV10-3,.,TRBJ2-2,AISEVQGGTGELF
TRBV5-4,.,TRBJ1-1,ASSLSQVTEAF
TRBV25-1,.,TRBJ2-5,ASSDPRGTGETQY
TRBV25-1,TRBD2,TRBJ2-1,ASSDVGGGFDEQF
TRBV5-4,.,TRBJ1-2,ASSSGVDYGYT
TRBV5-4,.,TRBJ1-1,ASSLDLGYSTEAF
TRBV28,.,TRBJ1-1,ASSFEDSLLNTEAF
TRBV6-6,.,TRBJ2-1,ASSYSGPGEGEQF
TRBV5-1,.,TRBJ1-1,ASSLVPGGTEAF
TRBV19,TRBD1,TRBJ2-7,ASSNRGSYEQY
TRBV19,.,TRBJ2-1,ASRWEAFSSYNEQF
TRBV4-2,TRBD1,TRBJ1-2,ASSPGRTGGYT
TRBV27,.,TRBJ1-6,ASSLREGGSPLH
TRBV19,TRBD2,TRBJ2-6,ASRKRGTPLGNVLT
TRBV15,TRBD1,TRBJ1-4,ATSRRTGSEKLF
TRBV18,.,TRBJ2-5,ASSQQEETQY
TRBV5-1,TRBD1,TRBJ2-1,ASTPGQGYNEQF
TRBV30,.,TRBJ1-5,ACGDSNQPQH
TRBV9,.,TRBJ2-2,ASSGRGGTGELF
TRBV5-1,.,TRBJ2-5,ASSLTGVQETQY
TRBV4-1,.,TRBJ1-4,ASSQDRANRGEKLF
TRBV6-4,TRBD2,TRBJ2-5,ASSAPGLAPDYQETQY
TRBV7-9,.,TRBJ1-2,ASSQLGTGGYT
TRBV5-5,.,TRBJ1-3,ASTYNPGTAGNTIY
TRBV2,TRBD2,TRBJ2-3,AISSTPGGPGGSADTQY
TRBV25-1,.,TRBJ2-7,ASGYSYEQY
TRBV2,TRBD1,.,ASSEGTGDEQY
TRBV5-4,.,TRBJ2-1,ASSSESRNEQF
TRBV7-9,.,TRBJ1-3,ASSLTSGNTIY
TRBV5-1,TRBD1,TRBJ1-1,ASRLSTGQLNTEAF
TRBV11-2,.,TRBJ1-1,ASSSPGRGDTEAF
TRBV27,TRBD1,TRBJ2-4,ASSSPGQDIAKNIQY
TRBV6-5,.,TRBJ2-7,ASSSPGLSYEQY
TRBV7-2,.,TRBJ2-7,ASSLAGQLYEQY
TRBV2,TRBD1,TRBJ2-5,ASSKWGDRVVIGETQY
TRBV27,.,TRBJ2-5,ASSPGSLRTQY
TRBV11-1,.,TRBJ2-5,ASSPLALQETQY
TRBV5-1,.,TRBJ2-3,ASSQGSPHTDTQY
TRBV19,TRBD1,TRBJ1-1,ASSIGGTGGFRTEAF